This is a list of T cell receptor beta chains from one sample in a study of esophageal squamous cell carcinoma under preoperative chemotherapy. Using its own MiXCR run on the PCR reads, TCRdb lists one record per CDR3 protein. The data contain approximately 20,000 distinct CDR3 sequences, 46% of them singletons. This sample was taken from a patient given preoperative chemotherapy. These receptors all come from a human donor with esophageal squamous cell carcinoma. The donor label of this sample is uncertain. Both conserved end residues are trimmed from each CDR3. The D gene is left open where the match is weak.

TRBV6-1	TRBJ2-3	13	TRBD2	ASSPGTRSYNEQF
TRBV7-2	TRBJ2-1	14	NA	ASRPRAGSSYNEQF
TRBV4-1	NA	16	TRBD1	ASSQDGGQFFSSYEQY
TRBV24-1	TRBJ1-2	12	TRBD1	ATSDFWDSYGYT
TRBV11-2	TRBJ2-1	13	TRBD2	ASSFAGGGGDEQF
TRBV19	TRBJ1-2	12	NA	ASSTTGPIGGYT
TRBV7-2	TRBJ2-4	14	TRBD2	ASSVAGLGAKNTQY
TRBV7-2	TRBJ2-1	13	TRBD1	ASSERQGAYNEQF
TRBV7-2	TRBJ2-3	12	TRBD2	ASSLRDYTDTQY
TRBV7-2	TRBJ2-3	12	NA	ATKLRGAGGMQY
TRBV7-2	TRBJ2-5	15	NA	ASSSGVGGRAQKTQY
TRBV12-3/TRBV12-4	NA	13	TRBD2	ASRTGTSGTYEQY
TRBV27	TRBJ2-3	13	NA	ASSLVRQRTDIQY
TRBV27	TRBJ1-1	11	NA	ASSFGVYTEAF
TRBV6-1	TRBJ2-2	12	NA	ASSQGVNTGKLF
TRBV7-8	TRBJ2-3	13	NA	GSSFLAGGTDTQY
TRBV7-2	TRBJ2-3	11	NA	ASSGTLSDTQY
TRBV11-3	TRBJ2-7	14	TRBD2	ASSLGLADPSYEQY
TRBV7-9	TRBJ1-2	13	NA	ASSLAPSGAYGYT
TRBV12-3/TRBV12-4	TRBJ2-7	11	NA	ATASSSLYEQY
TRBV7-2	NA	12	NA	ASARGRLGSEQY
TRBV7-2	TRBJ1-1	11	TRBD1	ASSPTGDTEAF
TRBV28	TRBJ2-3	14	TRBD2	ASRTGLAVGTDTQY
TRBV6-5	TRBJ2-4	15	NA	ASSYSGLVGAKNTQY
TRBV7-2	TRBJ2-1	13	NA	ASSLDTGSYNEQF
TRBV7-2	NA	12	NA	ASSLATSLQTQY
TRBV12-3/TRBV12-4	TRBJ1-6	13	TRBD1	ASNTGESYNSPLH
TRBV12-3/TRBV12-4	TRBJ2-5	12	NA	ASSYTGRRETQY
TRBV6-5	NA	13	TRBD2	ASSSPTLAGYEQY
TRBV6-1	TRBJ2-5	11	NA	ASRGMIQETQY
TRBV6-1	NA	12	TRBD2	ASNRAGGPYEQY
TRBV7-2	TRBJ2-1	13	TRBD2	ASSPTGASGNEQF
TRBV6-1	TRBJ2-3	10	NA	ASRTGPDTQY
TRBV10-3	NA	11	TRBD2	ATSRGGSYEQY
TRBV7-9	TRBJ2-3	11	TRBD1	ASSSWDRQTQY
TRBV3-1	TRBJ2-1	10	NA	ASSREQNEQF
TRBV12-3/TRBV12-4	TRBJ2-3	13	NA	ASSYGAASTDTQY
TRBV6-5	TRBJ1-1	15	NA	ASSFAGAGGMNTEAF
TRBV7-9	TRBJ2-1	11	NA	ASSLLRDGEQF
TRBV7-2	TRBJ2-4	12	TRBD2	RSSGRGAKNTQY
TRBV6-4	TRBJ2-1	13	NA	ASSDNIVPGNEQF
TRBV11-3	NA	10	NA	ASSGSPYEQY
TRBV7-8	NA	12	TRBD2	ASSLTQREDEQY
TRBV7-3	TRBJ2-1	10	NA	ASSHPSNEQF
TRBV7-6	TRBJ2-5	13	TRBD1	ASKKGTGGAETQY
TRBV7-2	TRBJ2-7	17	TRBD2	ASSLKVASGTAPTYEQY
TRBV5-1	TRBJ2-1	14	TRBD2	ASSHKERGLALEQF
TRBV2	NA	15	NA	ASSGASGSGTNYEQY
TRBV7-6	TRBJ2-1	14	TRBD2	ASSTLAGSSYNEQF
TRBV12-3/TRBV12-4	TRBJ2-5	11	NA	ASSLANTRTQY
TRBV27	TRBJ2-1	12	TRBD1	ASSLRQGIGEQF
TRBV27	TRBJ2-1	11	NA	ASSQDRQETQF
TRBV7-2	TRBJ2-1	12	TRBD1	ASSEGTGGYEQF
TRBV7-2	TRBJ1-2	10	NA	ASSAEIYGYT
TRBV7-8	TRBJ2-1	11	TRBD2	ASRQGLADEQF